The rows below give T cell receptor beta chains drawn from one sample of a study of blood T cell repertoires in COVID-19. Method: immunoSEQ multiplex PCR; TCRdb's copy keeps in-frame clones and lacks some. There are about 150,000 clones in the sample; approximately 87% occur only once, and approximately 45% lies in the top ten. Material for sequencing was peripheral blood. These receptors were taken from a human donor in a cohort sampled during active COVID-19. Both conserved end residues are part of each CDR3. A D gene is named only where the DNA matches it firmly. Clone sizes are given selectively: once, few, many, or a class where the clone is expanded.

CDR3nt: TGTGCCAGCAGCGAGCGAGGCGAGCAGTACTTC; CDR3aa: CASSERGEQYF; abundance: .; v_gene: TRBV21-1; j_gene: TRBJ2-7; d_gene: .
CDR3nt: TGCAGCGTTCAGTATAACTATGGCTACACCTTC; CDR3aa: CSVQYNYGYTF; abundance: .; v_gene: TRBV29-1; j_gene: TRBJ1-2; d_gene: .
CDR3nt: TGTGCCAGCAGCCCAAAGACAGCTCTGGGGTCACCCCTCCACTTT; CDR3aa: CASSPKTALGSPLHF; abundance: .; v_gene: TRBV5-6; j_gene: TRBJ1-6; d_gene: .
CDR3nt: TGTGCCTCATCTGGGTCAGGGCGAGAGACCCAGTACTTC; CDR3aa: CASSGSGRETQYF; abundance: .; v_gene: TRBV30; j_gene: TRBJ2-5; d_gene: .
CDR3nt: TGCAGCGTTGAGGGGACTAGTCACACCGGGGAGCTGTTTTTT; CDR3aa: CSVEGTSHTGELFF; abundance: .; v_gene: TRBV29-1; j_gene: TRBJ2-2; d_gene: TRBD2
CDR3nt: TGTGCCAGCAGTGATACTGGGAACACTGAAGCTTTCTTT; CDR3aa: CASSDTGNTEAFF; abundance: .; v_gene: TRBV2; j_gene: TRBJ1-1; d_gene: .
CDR3nt: TGTGCCAGCAGCTACGGGACTAGCGGTAGCACAGATACGCAGTATTTT; CDR3aa: CASSYGTSGSTDTQYF; abundance: .; v_gene: TRBV11-3; j_gene: TRBJ2-3; d_gene: TRBD2
CDR3nt: TGTGCCAGCAGTGAAGGGCAGGTTACCTACGAGCAGTACTTC; CDR3aa: CASSEGQVTYEQYF; abundance: .; v_gene: TRBV2; j_gene: TRBJ2-7; d_gene: .
CDR3nt: TGTGCCAGCAGCAGATTGGGGCGGGGAGCGGGGGAGACCCAGTACTTC; CDR3aa: CASSRLGRGAGETQYF; abundance: .; v_gene: TRBV11-1; j_gene: TRBJ2-5; d_gene: TRBD2
CDR3nt: TGTGCCAGCAGCCCCCGGCCCGGGAGCAACACTGAAGCTTTCTTT; CDR3aa: CASSPRPGSNTEAFF; abundance: .; v_gene: TRBV11-3; j_gene: TRBJ1-1; d_gene: .
CDR3nt: TGTGCCAGCAGCTCCCGCCTGGGCGGGAGCACAGATACGCAGTATTTT; CDR3aa: CASSSRLGGSTDTQYF; abundance: .; v_gene: TRBV9; j_gene: TRBJ2-3; d_gene: .
CDR3nt: TGTGCCAGCAGCTTCGGGACAGGGGGCTACGAGCAGTACTTC; CDR3aa: CASSFGTGGYEQYF; abundance: .; v_gene: TRBV7-8; j_gene: TRBJ2-7; d_gene: TRBD1
CDR3nt: TGTGCCACCAGCAGACTAGCGGGATTGGATACGCAGTATTTT; CDR3aa: CATSRLAGLDTQYF; abundance: .; v_gene: TRBV15; j_gene: TRBJ2-3; d_gene: TRBD2
CDR3nt: TGTGCCACCAGCAGAGGGTTAGCTCAAGAGACCCAGTACTTC; CDR3aa: CATSRGLAQETQYF; abundance: .; v_gene: TRBV15; j_gene: TRBJ2-5; d_gene: .
CDR3nt: TGTGCCAGCAGTGCCGGGAGCACTGAAGCTTTCTTT; CDR3aa: CASSAGSTEAFF; abundance: few; v_gene: TRBV2; j_gene: TRBJ1-1; d_gene: .
CDR3nt: TGCGCCAGCAGCTCCCGGGGAGAGACCCAGTACTTC; CDR3aa: CASSSRGETQYF; abundance: few; v_gene: TRBV5-1; j_gene: TRBJ2-5; d_gene: .
CDR3nt: TGTGCCACCGCCTCAGGGGGATCGAGGGATACGCAGTATTTT; CDR3aa: CATASGGSRDTQYF; abundance: .; v_gene: TRBV24-1; j_gene: TRBJ2-3; d_gene: TRBD1
CDR3nt: TGTGCCAGCAGCGTTGTGTCCGTAAAGACCCAGTACTTC; CDR3aa: CASSVVSVKTQYF; abundance: .; v_gene: TRBV9; j_gene: TRBJ2-5; d_gene: .
CDR3nt: TGTGCCAGCAGCTTATCAGATAGCACAGATACGCAGTATTTT; CDR3aa: CASSLSDSTDTQYF; abundance: many; v_gene: TRBV7-3; j_gene: TRBJ2-3; d_gene: .
CDR3nt: TGTGCCAGCAGCTTAGATATAGGGGGAAACACCGGGGAGCTGTTTTTT; CDR3aa: CASSLDIGGNTGELFF; abundance: .; v_gene: TRBV11-2; j_gene: TRBJ2-2; d_gene: .
CDR3nt: TGTGCCAGCAGCTCACCTGTGGGCGGGAGGGCCGCCAATGAGCAGTTCTTC; CDR3aa: CASSSPVGGRAANEQFF; abundance: .; v_gene: TRBV5-4; j_gene: TRBJ2-1; d_gene: TRBD2
CDR3nt: TGTGCCAGCAGACAGGGGGTAGCTGGAAACACCATATATTTT; CDR3aa: CASRQGVAGNTIYF; abundance: .; v_gene: TRBV6-5; j_gene: TRBJ1-3; d_gene: TRBD1
CDR3nt: TGTGCCAGCTCACCATTCTCGGGACAGAGTAACAATGAGCAGTTCTTC; CDR3aa: CASSPFSGQSNNEQFF; abundance: .; v_gene: TRBV18; j_gene: TRBJ2-1; d_gene: TRBD1
CDR3nt: TGTGCCAGCAGCCAAGGGCCAACGGGGGAGCTGTTTTTT; CDR3aa: CASSQGPTGELFF; abundance: .; v_gene: TRBV3-1/TRBV3-2; j_gene: TRBJ2-2; d_gene: .
CDR3nt: TGTGCCAGCAGCTTATCGTCCCAGGCGCACACTGAAGCTTTCTTT; CDR3aa: CASSLSSQAHTEAFF; abundance: .; v_gene: TRBV11-3; j_gene: TRBJ1-1; d_gene: .
CDR3nt: TGTGCCAGCTCACCACTTTTCGATGGCAATTCGAACACTGAAGCTTTCTTT; CDR3aa: CASSPLFDGNSNTEAFF; abundance: .; v_gene: TRBV18; j_gene: TRBJ1-1; d_gene: .
CDR3nt: TGTGCCAGCAGCCAAGAGCCGGCGGGTCTCAGCACAGATACGCAGTATTTT; CDR3aa: CASSQEPAGLSTDTQYF; abundance: .; v_gene: TRBV14; j_gene: TRBJ2-3; d_gene: .
CDR3nt: TGTGCCACCAGCAGAGACGGGACAGGAAAATACAATGAGCAGTTCTTC; CDR3aa: CATSRDGTGKYNEQFF; abundance: .; v_gene: TRBV15; j_gene: TRBJ2-1; d_gene: TRBD1
CDR3nt: TGTGCCAGTAGTACCGGACAGGGGGCGCGCACCGGGGAGCTGTTTTTT; CDR3aa: CASSTGQGARTGELFF; abundance: .; v_gene: TRBV19; j_gene: TRBJ2-2; d_gene: TRBD1
CDR3nt: TGTGCCAGTAGTGGGGCCGTCTGGACAGAGACCCAGTACTTC; CDR3aa: CASSGAVWTETQYF; abundance: .; v_gene: TRBV19; j_gene: TRBJ2-5; d_gene: .
CDR3nt: TGTGCCAGTAGTCCCTTGGGAGGACAGCCCCAGCATTTT; CDR3aa: CASSPLGGQPQHF; abundance: .; v_gene: TRBV19; j_gene: TRBJ1-5; d_gene: .
CDR3nt: TGTGCCAGCAGCCTAGGTGAAGGGGCCTACAATGAGCAGTTCTTC; CDR3aa: CASSLGEGAYNEQFF; abundance: .; v_gene: TRBV7-9; j_gene: TRBJ2-1; d_gene: .
CDR3nt: TGCGCCAGCAGCCGACGGGACAGGGAGAATGAAAAACTGTTTTTT; CDR3aa: CASSRRDRENEKLFF; abundance: many; v_gene: TRBV4-1; j_gene: TRBJ1-4; d_gene: TRBD1
CDR3nt: TGTGCCACCAGCAGAGATCGGGGGGCCACTGGAAACACCATATATTTT; CDR3aa: CATSRDRGATGNTIYF; abundance: .; v_gene: TRBV15; j_gene: TRBJ1-3; d_gene: .
CDR3nt: TGTGCCAGCAGTGGGGCTAGCGGGTCGTACGAGCAGTACTTC; CDR3aa: CASSGASGSYEQYF; abundance: .; v_gene: TRBV2; j_gene: TRBJ2-7; d_gene: TRBD2
CDR3nt: TGCAGCGCTTACGGGACAGTCAACGGGGAGCTGTTTTTT; CDR3aa: CSAYGTVNGELFF; abundance: .; v_gene: TRBV29-1; j_gene: TRBJ2-2; d_gene: TRBD1
CDR3nt: TGTGCCAGCAGACAGGGGGCTTCCAATCAGCCCCAGCATTTT; CDR3aa: CASRQGASNQPQHF; abundance: .; v_gene: TRBV7-8; j_gene: TRBJ1-5; d_gene: TRBD1
CDR3nt: TGCGCCAGCAAGGCGGGCAGCGGGGGGTACACAGATACGCAGTATTTT; CDR3aa: CASKAGSGGYTDTQYF; abundance: .; v_gene: TRBV5-1; j_gene: TRBJ2-3; d_gene: TRBD2
CDR3nt: TGCGCCAGCAGCTTGGACATACGCTCTGGAAACACCATATATTTT; CDR3aa: CASSLDIRSGNTIYF; abundance: .; v_gene: TRBV5-1; j_gene: TRBJ1-3; d_gene: .
CDR3nt: TGTGCCAGCTCACCACCGGCGGGCTCTGGAAACACCATATATTTT; CDR3aa: CASSPPAGSGNTIYF; abundance: .; v_gene: TRBV18; j_gene: TRBJ1-3; d_gene: .